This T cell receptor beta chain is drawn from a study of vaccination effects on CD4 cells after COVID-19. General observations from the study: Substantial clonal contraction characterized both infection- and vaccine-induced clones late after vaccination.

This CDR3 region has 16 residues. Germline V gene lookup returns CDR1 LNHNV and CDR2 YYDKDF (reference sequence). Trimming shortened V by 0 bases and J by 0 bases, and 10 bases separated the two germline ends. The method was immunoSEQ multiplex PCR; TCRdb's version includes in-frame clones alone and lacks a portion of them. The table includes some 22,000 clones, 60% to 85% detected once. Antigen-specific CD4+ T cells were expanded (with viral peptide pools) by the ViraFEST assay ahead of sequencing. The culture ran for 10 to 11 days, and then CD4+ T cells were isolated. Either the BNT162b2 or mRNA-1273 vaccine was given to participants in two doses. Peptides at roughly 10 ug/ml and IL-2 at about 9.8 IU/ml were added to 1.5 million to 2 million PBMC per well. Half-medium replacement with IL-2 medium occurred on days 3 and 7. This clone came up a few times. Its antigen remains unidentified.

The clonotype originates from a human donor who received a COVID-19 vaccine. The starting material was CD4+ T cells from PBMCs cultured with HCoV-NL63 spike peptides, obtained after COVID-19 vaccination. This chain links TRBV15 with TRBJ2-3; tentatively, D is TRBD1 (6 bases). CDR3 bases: TGTGCCACCAGCAGAGAATGGGACACTAGCACAGATACGCAGTATTTT. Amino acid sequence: CATSREWDTSTDTQYF.